Shown below are 26 T cell receptor beta chains from a single sample sequenced in a study of naive and memory T cell subsets. Study observations and caveats: Naive repertoires, especially CD8, held a few larger clonotypes, possibly memory cells re-expressing CD45RA.

No antigen is known for these receptors. Both TRBC1 and TRBC2 were covered by a beta constant-region primer of two equimolar oligonucleotides. The ligated cDNA underwent four PCR rounds using SP2 and nested alpha and beta constant-region primers. One entry per CDR3 protein results from TCRdb running MiXCR on the UMI-ligation and nested PCR reads. The table lists roughly 92,000 distinct CDR3 sequences, approximately 10% of them singletons. Input material: naive CD4+ T cells from blood. The source of these receptors is a human donor in good health.

V is TRBV6-2 or TRBV6-3 and J is TRBJ2-4; tentatively, D is TRBD1 or TRBD2 (6 bases each). Trimming cost V 5 bases and J 3 bases, with 17 bases left between them. The CDR3 is 16 residues long. CDR1 MNHEY and CDR2 SVGEGT come from the germline V gene. CDR3 amino acids: CASSGGTTDFKNIQYF. The DNA of the CDR3 is TGTGCCAGCAGTGGAGGGACAACCGATTTCAAAAACATTCAGTACTTC.

This clonotype was counted ten times or more. The chain has TRBV4-3 and TRBJ2-2; 14 nucleotides match TRBD2. The CDR3 has 18 amino acids. V was pared by 4 bases and J by 5 bases, with 9 bases of the junction left unmatched. Germline V gene lookup returns CDR1 LGHNA and CDR2 YSLEER. The CDR3 nucleotides read TGCGCCAGCAGCCGAAAAGGACTAGCGGGAGGAGGTACCGGGGAGCTGTTTTTT. As protein: CASSRKGLAGGGTGELFF.

The rearrangement uses TRBV6-2 or TRBV6-3 and TRBJ1-1; D gene uncertain. The CDR3 length is 14 residues. Germline V lookup: CDR1 MNHEY, CDR2 SVGEGT. V lost 5 bases and J lost 6, with 16 bases in between. CDR3 region: CASSTRGRGSEAFF. The CDR3 coding sequence is TGTGCCAGCAGTACACGCGGACGAGGTTCTGAAGCTTTCTTT.

There are a few counts of this clonotype. The CDR3 DNA reads TGCAGTGCTTTATCTCGGGCGGGGGACCGAAGGACGAACACCGGGGAGCTGTTTTTT. It codes for CSALSRAGDRRTNTGELFF. The chain uses TRBV20-1 and TRBJ2-2, with TRBD2 matching 7 bases. V trimming: 5 bases; J trimming: 0 bases; junction bases outside the gene matches: 18. Per the germline V gene, CDR1 is DFQATT and CDR2 is SNEGSKA (reference sequence). The CDR3 extends over 19 amino acids.

This clonotype appeared a few times. The V call is TRBV20-1, the J call TRBJ1-2; 9 positions match TRBD1. From germline, CDR1 is DFQATT and CDR2 SNEGSKA (reference sequence). The CDR3 is 16 residues long. V gave up 4 bases and J gave up 2 bases; unmatched junction bases: 11. CDR3 region: CSAKGQGLGDNYGYTF. The DNA of the CDR3 is TGCAGTGCTAAAGGACAGGGGCTAGGAGACAACTATGGCTACACCTTC.

V and J are TRBV7-9 and TRBJ1-2; 7 nucleotides agree with TRBD1. With 6 bases clipped from V and 7 bases from J, the junction kept 17 bases outside the gene matches. This CDR3 has 16 amino acids. CDR1 is SEHNR, CDR2 FQNEAQ, per germline (reference sequence). The CDR3 DNA follows: TGTGCCAGCAGGTTCGAAAAAGGGGGCGCTCCCACTGGCTACACCTTC. It is translated as CASRFEKGGAPTGYTF. The entire variable domain, with the rest obtained from reference TRBV7-9 and TRBJ1-2, is as follows: DTGVSQNPRHKITKRGQNVTFRCDPISEHNRLYWYRQTLGQGPEFLTYFQNEAQLEKSRLLSDRFSAERPKGSFSTLEIQRTEQGDSAMYLCASRFEKGGAPTGYTFGSGTRLTVV.

V usage is TRBV6-2 or TRBV6-3 and J usage is TRBJ1-5, with TRBD1 matching over 7 bases. The germline V gene has CDR1 MNHEY and CDR2 SVGEGT. V lost 10 bases to trimming and J lost 6 bases; unmatched junction nucleotides: 15. The CDR3 is 15 amino acids. The CDR3 DNA is TGTGCCACGAAATTTGCAACAGGGGCCGGTCAGCCCCAGCATTTT. Amino acid sequence: CATKFATGAGQPQHF.

This clonotype was seen a handful of times. DNA for the CDR3: TGCAGTGCTAGCCTCCCCGGGACAGGGGATGGCTACACCTTC. Amino acids: CSASLPGTGDGYTF. The rearrangement joins TRBV20-1 to TRBJ1-2, with TRBD1 identical over 10 bases. V lost 3 bases, J lost 6 bases, and 7 bases stayed unmatched. This CDR3 has 14 residues. CDR1 DFQATT and CDR2 SNEGSKA come from the germline V gene (reference sequence).

As for this clonotype: Since a much larger clone is just one base distant, this may be a read error. The CDR3 DNA is TGCAGTGCCCCCGACGGGGGAGACAACACCGGGGAGCTGTTTTTT. Amino acid sequence: CSAPDGGDNTGELFF. The chain uses TRBV20-1 and TRBJ2-2; tentatively, D is TRBD2 (6 bases). The CDR3 consists of 15 residues. V was clipped by 6 bases and J by 2 bases, with 16 bases between them. Germline assignment: CDR1 DFQATT and CDR2 SNEGSKA (reference sequence).

This rearrangement joins TRBV12-3 or TRBV12-4 to TRBJ1-5; the match to TRBD1 covers 7 bases. The CDR3 runs to 18 residues. V shed 3 bases, J shed 0 bases, and the junction held 11 bases outside the gene matches. Written as DNA, the CDR3 is TGTGCCAGCAGTTTCGTTTACAGGGGAGCGGATAGCAATCAGCCCCAGCATTTT. This sequence encodes CASSFVYRGADSNQPQHF.

This sequence joins TRBV29-1 and TRBJ2-3, with 9 bases lining up with TRBD2. CDR3 size: 17 residues. V trimming: 6 bases; J trimming: 0 bases; junction bases outside the gene matches: 13. Looked up from germline, CDR1 is SQVTM and CDR2 is ANQGSEA. CDR3 DNA: TGCAGCGTCTTTTTTCTAGCGGGGCGCCTGAGCACAGATACGCAGTATTTT. Protein: CSVFFLAGRLSTDTQYF.

This clonotype came up a few times. The rearrangement joins TRBV20-1 to TRBJ2-7; D is unclear. The V end was cut by 6 bases, the J end by 0 bases, with 15 bases between. There are 14 residues in the CDR3. CDR1 DFQATT and CDR2 SNEGSKA come from the germline V gene (reference sequence). This chain's CDR3 is CSAQVGRSSYEQYF. The CDR3 bases are TGCAGTGCCCAGGTCGGTCGCAGCTCCTACGAGCAGTACTTC.

This chain joins TRBV4-2 and TRBJ2-3, with D possibly TRBD1 on 5 matching bases. Trimming pared 0 bases from V and 4 bases from J, leaving 11 bases between. Germline lookup yields CDR1 LGHNA and CDR2 YNFKEQ. This CDR3 contains 15 residues. As DNA, the CDR3 is TGTGCCAGCAGCCAAGAGGGGCAGGTGCCAGATACGCAGTATTTT. This encodes CASSQEGQVPDTQYF.

The CDR3 reads CASSEARAAEAFF. The CDR3 DNA is TGTGCCAGCAGTGAAGCGAGGGCAGCTGAAGCTTTCTTT. The chain joins TRBV6-1 to TRBJ1-1; no reliable D call. The V end lost 0 bases, the J end lost 6 bases, and 8 bases lay between the germline ends. The CDR3 has 13 residues. CDR1 MNHNS and CDR2 SASEGT come from the germline V gene.

J is TRBJ2-5 and V is TRBV19; 8 bases match TRBD2. CDR1 is LNHDA, CDR2 SQIVND, per germline (reference sequence). V dropped 5 bases and J dropped 7; count of bases not matched to a gene: 9. This CDR3 contains 14 residues. The DNA of the CDR3 is TGTGCCAGTAGTCCACTAGCGGCTGCAGTGACCCAGTACTTC. Its translation is CASSPLAAAVTQYF.

In its sample, this clonotype was seen many times. The chain links TRBV27 to TRBJ2-7, with D possibly TRBD2 on 6 matching bases. The CDR3 consists of 13 residues. Per the germline V gene, CDR1 is MNHEY and CDR2 is SMNVEV (reference sequence). V was clipped by 2 bases and J by 5 bases, with 10 bases between them. The DNA of the CDR3 is TGTGCCAGCAGTTTAAAAACGGGGGACGAGCAGTACTTC. Its translation: CASSLKTGDEQYF.

The chain carries TRBV14 and TRBJ2-7; 11 positions agree with TRBD2. Germline loops: CDR1 SGHDN, CDR2 FVKESK. V shed 3 bases, J shed 12 bases, and the junction held 10 bases outside the gene matches. The CDR3 loop spans 14 amino acids. In DNA form, the CDR3 reads TGTGCCAGCAGCCACCCAAATCTAGCGGGGGGAATGTACTTC. This sequence encodes CASSHPNLAGGMYF. Variable domain in full (rest from reference TRBV14 and TRBJ2-7): EAGVTQFPSHSVIEKGQTVTLRCDPISGHDNLYWYRRVMGKEIKFLLHFVKESKQDESGMPNNRFLAERTGGTYSTLKVQPAELEDSGVYFCASSHPNLAGGMYFGPGTRLTVT.

Only a few counts were recorded for this clonotype. This chain joins TRBV7-2 and TRBJ2-3, with 7 bases fitting TRBD1. The CDR3 covers 16 residues. V was clipped by 1 base and J by 1 base; unmatched bases: 5. Germline CDR1 reads SGHTA; CDR2 reads FQGNSA. The CDR3 region has the DNA TGTGCCAGCAGCTTAGACAGGGGCGGTGGCACAGATACGCAGTATTTT. This encodes CASSLDRGGGTDTQYF.

This clonotype has just a few counts. This sequence joins TRBV29-1 and TRBJ2-1, with TRBD1 as a possible D gene (6 bases). The CDR3 consists of 12 residues. V was trimmed by 8 bases and J by 9 bases, leaving 17 bases between them. CDR1 is SQVTM and CDR2 is ANQGSEA in the germline V gene. CDR3 DNA sequence: TGCAGCTCCCATTGGGTAGGGGGTGAGCAGTTCTTC. Protein product: CSSHWVGGEQFF.

The rearrangement joins TRBV29-1 to TRBJ1-1, with TRBD1 as a possible D gene (5 bases). Germline values: CDR1 SQVTM, CDR2 ANQGSEA. This CDR3 spans 14 amino acids. The ends were cut back, 2 bases at V and 0 bases at J, with 10 bases in the middle. For the CDR3, the DNA is TGCAGCGTTGAAAATCAGGGCCTGAACACTGAAGCTTTCTTT. It encodes CSVENQGLNTEAFF.

Written as DNA, the CDR3 is TGTGCCAGCAGTGAGGGCAGTAACTATGGCTACACCTTC. Amino acid sequence: CASSEGSNYGYTF. The chain employs TRBV2 and TRBJ1-2, with D unclear. The V end was cut by 3 bases, the J end by 1 base, with 6 bases between. Germline values: CDR1 SNHLY, CDR2 FYNNEI. This CDR3 is 13 amino acids long.

The chain is built from TRBV4-2 and TRBJ2-6, with D perhaps TRBD2 (6 bases). Trimming removed 3 bases from V and 0 bases from J, with 12 bases in between. Germline CDR1 LGHNA, CDR2 YNFKEQ. This CDR3 is 17 amino acids long. CDR3 in DNA: TGTGCCAGCAGCCATGCCGGCGGGACCTCTGGGGCCAACGTCCTGACTTTC. Amino acids: CASSHAGGTSGANVLTF.

The chain has TRBV19 and TRBJ1-2; D not certain. Per germline, CDR1 LNHDA and CDR2 SQIVND (reference sequence). The CDR3 totals 15 residues. Trimming left V 7 bases short and J 4 bases short, with 19 bases between. CDR3: CASKASEEGPYGYTF. CDR3 coding DNA: TGTGCCAGTAAAGCATCAGAAGAGGGTCCCTATGGCTACACCTTC.

This chain connects TRBV7-2 to TRBJ2-6; possibly TRBD1 or TRBD2 for D (5 bases each). This CDR3 is built from 17 residues. With 7 bases removed from V and 2 bases from J, the gap between germline ends came to 18 bases. Germline V CDR1 and CDR2: SGHTA, FQGNSA. Written as DNA, the CDR3 is TGTGCCAGCACCGGGGAGTGGGGGATGGCTGGGGCCAACGTCCTGACTTTC. The encoded protein is CASTGEWGMAGANVLTF.

This clonotype was seen at least ten times. The rearrangement joins TRBV12-3 or TRBV12-4 to TRBJ1-3; no reliable D call. The length of the CDR3 is 14 residues. Trimming shortened V by 7 bases and J by 0 bases, and 10 bases separated the two germline ends. The CDR3 protein is CASTLQISGNTIYF. CDR3 coding DNA: TGTGCCAGCACCCTACAGATCTCTGGAAACACCATATATTTT.

Note on this clonotype: Being one base from a much bigger clone, this may be a read error. V gene TRBV25-1 combines with J gene TRBJ2-3; 9 nucleotides match TRBD1. The CDR3 is 18 residues long. Germline V gene sequence: CDR1 MGHDK, CDR2 SYGVNS. The V segment lost 8 bases and the J segment 1 base; nucleotides outside the gene matches: 16. CDR3 in amino acids: CASAGTGHRILGTDTQYF. CDR3 coding DNA: TGTGCCAGCGCCGGGACAGGGCATCGGATACTAGGCACAGATACGCAGTATTTT. Full variable domain (outside the CDR3, taken from reference TRBV25-1 and TRBJ2-3): EADIYQTPRYLVIGTGKKITLECSQTMGHDKMYWYQQDPGMELHLIHYSYGVNSTEKGDLSSESTVSRIRTEHFPLTLESARPSHTSQYLCASAGTGHRILGTDTQYFGPGTRLTVL.